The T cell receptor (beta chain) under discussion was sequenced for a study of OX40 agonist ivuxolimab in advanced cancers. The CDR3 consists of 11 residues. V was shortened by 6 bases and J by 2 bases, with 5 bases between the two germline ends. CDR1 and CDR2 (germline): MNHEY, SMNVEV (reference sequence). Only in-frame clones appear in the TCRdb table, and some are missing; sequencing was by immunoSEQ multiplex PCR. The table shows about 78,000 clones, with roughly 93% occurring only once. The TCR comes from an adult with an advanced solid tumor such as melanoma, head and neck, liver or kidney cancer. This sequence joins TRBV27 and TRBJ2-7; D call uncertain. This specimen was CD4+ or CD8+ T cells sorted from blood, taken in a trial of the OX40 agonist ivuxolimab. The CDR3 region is CASSLPYEQYF. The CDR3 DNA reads TGTGCCAGCAGCCTCCCCTACGAGCAGTACTTC.